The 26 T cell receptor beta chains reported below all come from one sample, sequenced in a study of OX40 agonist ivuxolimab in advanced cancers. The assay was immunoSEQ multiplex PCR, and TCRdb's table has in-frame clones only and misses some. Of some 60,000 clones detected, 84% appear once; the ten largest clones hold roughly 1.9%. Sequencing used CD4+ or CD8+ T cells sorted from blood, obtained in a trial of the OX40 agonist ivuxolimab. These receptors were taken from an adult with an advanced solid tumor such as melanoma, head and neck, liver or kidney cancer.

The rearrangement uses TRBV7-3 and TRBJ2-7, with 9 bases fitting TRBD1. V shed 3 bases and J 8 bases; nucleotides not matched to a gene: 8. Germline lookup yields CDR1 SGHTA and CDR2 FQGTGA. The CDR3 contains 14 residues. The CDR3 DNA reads TGTGCCAGCAGCTTCGGGACAGGGTCCGGACAGCAGTACTTC. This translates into CASSFGTGSGQQYF.

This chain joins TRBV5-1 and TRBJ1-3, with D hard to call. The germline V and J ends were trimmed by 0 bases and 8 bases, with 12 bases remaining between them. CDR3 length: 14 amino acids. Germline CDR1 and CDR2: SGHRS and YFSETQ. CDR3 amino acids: CASSLVSDGDTIYF. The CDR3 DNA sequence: TGCGCCAGCAGCTTGGTCTCAGACGGGGACACCATATATTTT.

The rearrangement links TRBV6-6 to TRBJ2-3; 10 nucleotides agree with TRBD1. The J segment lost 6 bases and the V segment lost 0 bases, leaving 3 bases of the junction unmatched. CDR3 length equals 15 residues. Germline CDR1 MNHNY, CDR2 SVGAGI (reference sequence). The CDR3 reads CASSYSGTGADTQYF. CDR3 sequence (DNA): TGTGCCAGCAGTTACTCCGGGACAGGGGCCGATACGCAGTATTTT.

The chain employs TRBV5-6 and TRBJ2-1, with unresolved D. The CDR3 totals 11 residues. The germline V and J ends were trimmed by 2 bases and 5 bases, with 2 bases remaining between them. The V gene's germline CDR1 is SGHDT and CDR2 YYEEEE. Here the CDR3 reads CASSFNNEQFF. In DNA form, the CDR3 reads TGTGCCAGCAGCTTTAACAATGAGCAGTTCTTC.

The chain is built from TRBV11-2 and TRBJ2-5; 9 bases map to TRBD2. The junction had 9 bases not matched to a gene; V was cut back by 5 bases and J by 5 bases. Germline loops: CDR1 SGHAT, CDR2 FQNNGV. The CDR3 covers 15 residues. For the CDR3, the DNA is TGTGCCAGCAGCCCGCAGGGACTAGCCAGTGAGACCCAGTACTTC. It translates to CASSPQGLASETQYF.

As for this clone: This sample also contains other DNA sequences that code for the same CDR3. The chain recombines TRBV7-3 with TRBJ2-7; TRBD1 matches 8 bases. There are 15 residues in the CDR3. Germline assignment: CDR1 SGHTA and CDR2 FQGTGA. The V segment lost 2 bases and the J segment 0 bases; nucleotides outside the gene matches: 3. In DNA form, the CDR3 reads TGTGCCAGCAGCTTATCCGGGACAGGCTCCTACGAGCAGTACTTC. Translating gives CASSLSGTGSYEQYF.

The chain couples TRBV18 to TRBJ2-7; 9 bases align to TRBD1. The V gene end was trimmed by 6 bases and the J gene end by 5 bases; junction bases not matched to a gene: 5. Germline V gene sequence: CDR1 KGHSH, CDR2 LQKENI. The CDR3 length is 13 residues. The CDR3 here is CASSGQGTNEQYF. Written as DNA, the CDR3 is TGTGCCAGCTCGGGACAGGGTACGAACGAGCAGTACTTC.

CDR3 sequence reads: CASSQQGANTGELFF. CDR3 DNA sequence: TGCGCCAGCAGCCAACAGGGGGCGAACACCGGGGAGCTGTTTTTT. This chain links TRBV5-1 with TRBJ2-2, with 8 positions matching TRBD1. The CDR3 extends over 15 amino acids. After removal of 4 bases from V and 0 bases from J, the junction contained 2 bases not matched to a gene. CDR1 is SGHRS, CDR2 YFSETQ, per germline.

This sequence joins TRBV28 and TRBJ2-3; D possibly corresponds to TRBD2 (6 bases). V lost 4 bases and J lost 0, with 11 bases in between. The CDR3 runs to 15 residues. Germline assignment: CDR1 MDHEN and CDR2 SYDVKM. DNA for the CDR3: TGTGCCAGCAGTTCCCTAGGGACTAGCACAGATACGCAGTATTTT. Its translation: CASSSLGTSTDTQYF.

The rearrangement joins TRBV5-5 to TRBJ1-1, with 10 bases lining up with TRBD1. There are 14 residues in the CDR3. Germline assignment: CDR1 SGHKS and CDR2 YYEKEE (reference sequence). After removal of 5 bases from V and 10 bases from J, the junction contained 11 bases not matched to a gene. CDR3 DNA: TGTGCCAGCAGTTGGGGACAGGGGACCTCCGGAGCTTTCTTT. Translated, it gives CASSWGQGTSGAFF. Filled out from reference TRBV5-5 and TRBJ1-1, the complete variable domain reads DAGVTQSPTHLIKTRGQQVTLRCSPISGHKSVSWYQQVLGQGPQFIFQYYEKEERGRGNFPDRFSARQFPNYSSELNVNALLLGDSALYLCASSWGQGTSGAFFGQGTRLTVV.

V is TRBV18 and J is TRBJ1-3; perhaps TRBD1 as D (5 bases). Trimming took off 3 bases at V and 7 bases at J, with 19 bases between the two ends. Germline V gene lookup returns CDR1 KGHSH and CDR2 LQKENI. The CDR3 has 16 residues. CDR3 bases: TGTGCCAGCTCACCTCAGACCGGGGCGCATGGGAACACCATATATTTT. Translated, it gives CASSPQTGAHGNTIYF. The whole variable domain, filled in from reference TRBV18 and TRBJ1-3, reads NAGVMQNPRHLVRRRGQEARLRCSPMKGHSHVYWYRQLPEEGLKFMVYLQKENIIDESGMPKERFSAEFPKEGPSILRIQQVVRGDSAAYFCASSPQTGAHGNTIYFGEGSWLTVV.

For the CDR3, the DNA is TGTGCCAGCAGATCCCCCAGGGATTGGGGGGAGCTGTTTTTT. Residues: CASRSPRDWGELFF. The chain couples TRBV6-5 to TRBJ2-2, with D possibly matching TRBD1 (5 bases). V was clipped by 6 bases and J by 8 bases, with 16 bases between them. Germline loops: CDR1 MNHEY, CDR2 SVGAGI. The CDR3 has 14 amino acids.

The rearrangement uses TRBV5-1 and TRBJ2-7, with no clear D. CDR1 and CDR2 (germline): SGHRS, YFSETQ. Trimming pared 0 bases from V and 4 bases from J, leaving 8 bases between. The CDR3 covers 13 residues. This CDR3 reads CASSLEPRYEQYF. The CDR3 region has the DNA TGCGCCAGCAGCTTGGAACCGAGATACGAGCAGTACTTC.

CDR3 in amino acids: CASSSLAGIGTEAFF. The CDR3 DNA follows: TGTGCCAGCAGCTCGTTGGCGGGAATTGGGACTGAAGCTTTCTTT. The chain is built from TRBV5-6 and TRBJ1-1; D gene unclear. Trimming shortened V by 3 bases and J by 5 bases, and 17 bases separated the two germline ends. From germline, CDR1 is SGHDT and CDR2 YYEEEE. CDR3 length: 15 amino acids.

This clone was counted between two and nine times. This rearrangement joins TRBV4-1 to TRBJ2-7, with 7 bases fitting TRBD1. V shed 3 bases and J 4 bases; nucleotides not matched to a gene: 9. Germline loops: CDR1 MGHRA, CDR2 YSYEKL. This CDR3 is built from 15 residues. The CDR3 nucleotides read TGCGCCAGCAGCCAGGTAGACAGGGTCGAGTACGAGCAGTACTTC. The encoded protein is CASSQVDRVEYEQYF.

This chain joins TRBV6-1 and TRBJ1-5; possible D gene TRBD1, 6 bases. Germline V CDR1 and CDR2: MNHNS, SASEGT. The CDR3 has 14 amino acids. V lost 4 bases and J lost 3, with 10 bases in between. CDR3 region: CASSVGQHNQPQHF. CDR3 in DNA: TGTGCCAGCAGTGTCGGACAGCACAATCAGCCCCAGCATTTT.

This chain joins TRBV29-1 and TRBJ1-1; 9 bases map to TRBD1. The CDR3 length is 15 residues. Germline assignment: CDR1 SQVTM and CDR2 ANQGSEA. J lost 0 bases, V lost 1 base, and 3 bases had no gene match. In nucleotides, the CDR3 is TGCAGCGTTGAAGGGGGACAGGGATTGAACACTGAAGCTTTCTTT. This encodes CSVEGGQGLNTEAFF.

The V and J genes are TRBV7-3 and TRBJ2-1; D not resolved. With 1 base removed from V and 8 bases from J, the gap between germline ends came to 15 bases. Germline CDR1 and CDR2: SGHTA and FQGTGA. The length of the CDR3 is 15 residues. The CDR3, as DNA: TGTGCCAGCAGCTTAAGGGGTTCCTCCCTCGATGAGCAGTTCTTC. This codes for CASSLRGSSLDEQFF.

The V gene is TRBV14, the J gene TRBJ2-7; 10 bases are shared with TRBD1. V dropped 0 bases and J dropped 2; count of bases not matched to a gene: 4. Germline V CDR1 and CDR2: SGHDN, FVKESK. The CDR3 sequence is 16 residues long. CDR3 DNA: TGTGCCAGCAGCCAAGATCCGGGACAGGGGACCTACGAGCAGTACTTC. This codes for CASSQDPGQGTYEQYF.

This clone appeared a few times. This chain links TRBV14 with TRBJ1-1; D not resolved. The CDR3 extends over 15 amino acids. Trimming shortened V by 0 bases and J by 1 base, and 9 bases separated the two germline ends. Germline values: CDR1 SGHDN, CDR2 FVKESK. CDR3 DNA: TGTGCCAGCAGCCAAGATCTCAAAGAGAACACTGAAGCTTTCTTT. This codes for CASSQDLKENTEAFF.

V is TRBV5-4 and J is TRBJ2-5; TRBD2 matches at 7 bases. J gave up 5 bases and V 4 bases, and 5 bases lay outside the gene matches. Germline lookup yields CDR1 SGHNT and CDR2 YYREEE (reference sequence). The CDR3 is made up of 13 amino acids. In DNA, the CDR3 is TGTGCCAGCAGCACGGGGGGACCCGAGACCCAGTACTTC. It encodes CASSTGGPETQYF.

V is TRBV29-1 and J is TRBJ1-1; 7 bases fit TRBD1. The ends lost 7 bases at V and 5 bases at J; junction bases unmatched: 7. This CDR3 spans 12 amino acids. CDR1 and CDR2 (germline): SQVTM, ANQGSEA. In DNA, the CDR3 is TGCAGCGCCAGGACAGGATCGACTGAAGCTTTCTTT. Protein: CSARTGSTEAFF.

Written as DNA, the CDR3 is TGCGCCAGCAGCCAAGATAGCGGACAGTCTTTAGCCTACGAGCAGTACTTC. It is translated as CASSQDSGQSLAYEQYF. V usage is TRBV4-1 and J usage is TRBJ2-7, with D tentatively TRBD1 or TRBD2 (6 bases each). The V end was cut by 0 bases, the J end by 2 bases, with 17 bases between. The germline gives CDR1 MGHRA, CDR2 YSYEKL. CDR3 length equals 17 residues.

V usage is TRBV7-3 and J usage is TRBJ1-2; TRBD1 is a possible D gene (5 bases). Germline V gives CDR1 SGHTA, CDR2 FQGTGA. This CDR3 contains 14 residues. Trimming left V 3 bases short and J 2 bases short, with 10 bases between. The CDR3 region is CASSLGVENYGYTF. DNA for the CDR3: TGTGCCAGCAGCTTGGGGGTCGAAAACTATGGCTACACCTTC.

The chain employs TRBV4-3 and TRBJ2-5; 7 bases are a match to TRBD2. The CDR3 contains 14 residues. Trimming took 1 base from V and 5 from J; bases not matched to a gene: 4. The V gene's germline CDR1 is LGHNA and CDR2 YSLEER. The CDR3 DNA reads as TGCGCCAGCAGCCAAGGGGGAGGGGTGGAGACCCAGTACTTC. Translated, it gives CASSQGGGVETQYF.

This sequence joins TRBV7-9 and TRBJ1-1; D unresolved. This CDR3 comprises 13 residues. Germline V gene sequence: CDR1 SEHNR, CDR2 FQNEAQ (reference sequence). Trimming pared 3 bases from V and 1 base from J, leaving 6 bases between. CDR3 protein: CASSLFENTEAFF. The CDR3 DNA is TGTGCCAGCAGCTTGTTTGAGAACACTGAAGCTTTCTTT.